The 27 T cell receptor beta chains listed next were all sequenced from one sample in a study of T cell changes during pregnancy in multiple sclerosis. Sequencing used immunoSEQ multiplex PCR; TCRdb keeps in-frame clones, though not all of them. The sample holds about 69,000 clones, 80% to 95% seen once. Sequencing was performed on peripheral blood, taken in the third trimester of pregnancy. Receptors were obtained from a female donor in good health, enrolled as a control in a pregnancy study.

J is TRBJ2-5 and V is TRBV29-1; possibly TRBD2 for D (6 bases). Trimming stripped 4 bases from V and 5 bases from J, with 14 bases between. The CDR3 spans 13 residues. CDR1 and CDR2 (germline): SQVTM, ANQGSEA. DNA of the CDR3: TGCAGCGTTGGTTTTGCGGGGTGGGAGACCCAGTACTTC. Protein: CSVGFAGWETQYF.

This chain links TRBV7-3 with TRBJ2-3, with 10 nucleotides matching TRBD2. After removal of 5 bases from V and 6 bases from J, the junction contained 5 bases not matched to a gene. Germline V CDR1 and CDR2: SGHTA, FQGTGA. The CDR3 spans 14 residues. CDR3 sequence reads: CASSPGTSVDTQYF. The CDR3 nucleotides read TGTGCCAGCAGCCCCGGGACTAGCGTTGATACGCAGTATTTT.

V usage is TRBV6-5 and J usage is TRBJ2-1, with 11 bases lining up with TRBD2. CDR3 length: 15 amino acids. The trim removed 2 bases at V and 8 bases at J, leaving 5 bases unmatched. Germline-derived CDR1 and CDR2 are MNHEY and SVGAGI. CDR3 in DNA: TGTGCCAGCAGTTACGGCACTAGCGGGAGTGATGAGCAGTTCTTC. Residues: CASSYGTSGSDEQFF.

This chain connects TRBV20-1 to TRBJ2-5; D gene ambiguous. Trimming removed 3 bases at V and 5 bases at J, with 7 bases between. This CDR3 has 11 amino acids. CDR1 DFQATT and CDR2 SNEGSKA come from the germline V gene (reference sequence). The CDR3 bases are TGCAGTGCTAGTGACATGGAGACCCAGTACTTC. Translated: CSASDMETQYF.

This clone has a single count. This chain uses TRBV19 with TRBJ2-5, with 8 bases identical to TRBD2. Trimming cost V 9 bases and J 4 bases; bases outside gene matches: 10. Germline-derived CDR1 and CDR2 are LNHDA and SQIVND (reference sequence). There are 14 residues in the CDR3. Written as DNA, the CDR3 is TGTGCCAGCCGGGAGACTAGCGTCTTAGAGACCCAGTACTTC. This gives the protein CASRETSVLETQYF.

V usage is TRBV6-5 and J usage is TRBJ2-4; 9 bases are a match to TRBD1. This CDR3 has 12 amino acids. The V gene's germline CDR1 is MNHEY and CDR2 SVGAGI. V lost 6 bases to trimming and J lost 9 bases; unmatched junction nucleotides: 3. CDR3 residues: CASRDRGTIQYF. CDR3 sequence (DNA): TGTGCCAGCAGGGACAGGGGAACCATTCAGTACTTC.

The chain combines TRBV6-5 with TRBJ1-2; 7 bases match TRBD1. The J segment lost 3 bases and the V segment lost 1 base, leaving 8 bases of the junction unmatched. Germline V CDR1 and CDR2: MNHEY, SVGAGI. CDR3 length: 16 amino acids. The CDR3 spells CASSYLSHGTDYGYTF. The CDR3 DNA reads TGTGCCAGCAGTTACTTATCACATGGGACAGACTATGGCTACACCTTC.

The chain is built from TRBV10-3 and TRBJ2-7; 13 nucleotides match TRBD2. V lost 8 bases to trimming and J lost 6 bases; unmatched junction nucleotides: 7. The CDR3 totals 14 residues. Germline-derived CDR1 and CDR2 are ENHRY and SYGVKD. The CDR3 region is CAIAGLAGETEQYF. The CDR3 DNA reads TGTGCCATCGCCGGACTAGCGGGAGAAACCGAGCAGTACTTC.

V is TRBV19 and J is TRBJ2-2, with TRBD2 matching over 11 bases. This CDR3 has 17 residues. From germline, CDR1 is LNHDA and CDR2 SQIVND (reference sequence). The trim removed 4 bases at V and 0 bases at J, leaving 4 bases unmatched. CDR3: CASSKSSGGTNTGELFF. In DNA, the CDR3 is TGTGCCAGTAGTAAGTCTAGCGGGGGGACGAACACCGGGGAGCTGTTTTTT.

The V gene is TRBV11-2, the J gene TRBJ2-5; D perhaps matches TRBD2 (6 bases). The CDR3 spans 14 residues. V lost 5 bases and J 0 bases, leaving 10 bases between the germline ends. The germline gives CDR1 SGHAT, CDR2 FQNNGV. CDR3 loop: CASSTRDYQETQYF. The CDR3 DNA follows: TGTGCCAGCAGCACCCGGGACTACCAAGAGACCCAGTACTTC.

The CDR3 DNA reads TGTGCCTGGAGCCGGGGCGGGGAGCTGTTTTTT. Translating it yields CAWSRGGELFF. V is TRBV30 and J is TRBJ2-2; TRBD2 is a possible D gene (5 bases). The ends were cut back, 3 bases at V and 7 bases at J, with 6 bases in the middle. Germline CDR1 is GTSNPN and CDR2 is SVGIG (reference sequence). The CDR3 contains 11 residues.

The chain combines TRBV2 with TRBJ2-7; the match to TRBD2 covers 10 bases. Germline trimming cut 4 bases from V and 6 bases from J; bases unmatched to any gene: 6. The CDR3 has 14 residues. Germline values: CDR1 SNHLY, CDR2 FYNNEI. CDR3 amino acids: CASSGSGGASEQYF. The CDR3 DNA follows: TGTGCCAGCAGTGGAAGCGGGGGGGCGAGCGAGCAGTACTTC.

V gene TRBV4-1 combines with J gene TRBJ1-2; weak D call: TRBD1 (5 bases). The CDR3 sequence is 16 residues long. The germline CDR1 and CDR2 sequences are MGHRA and YSYEKL. With 3 bases removed from V and 7 bases from J, the gap between germline ends came to 21 bases. CDR3 DNA sequence: TGCGCCAGCAGCCAGGGGGGGGACTTCATGCCGCTTGGCTACACCTTC. Translated: CASSQGGDFMPLGYTF.

The chain carries TRBV2 and TRBJ2-2, with D perhaps TRBD2 (5 bases). Germline-derived CDR1 and CDR2 are SNHLY and FYNNEI. The CDR3 has 13 residues. Trimming took 6 bases from V and 6 from J, leaving 11 bases between them. CDR3 sequence reads: CASRTSVSGELFF. The CDR3 DNA follows: TGTGCCAGCAGAACTAGTGTCTCCGGGGAGCTGTTTTTT.

The chain uses TRBV28 and TRBJ1-2, with D tentatively TRBD1 (5 bases). Germline CDR1 is MDHEN and CDR2 is SYDVKM. V lost 4 bases and J 4 bases, leaving 10 bases between the germline ends. The length of the CDR3 is 13 residues. The CDR3 loop reads CASSYQGSYGYTF. The DNA of the CDR3 is TGTGCCAGCAGTTATCAGGGTAGCTATGGCTACACCTTC.

This clone was seen only once. Within the sample, other DNA sequences also encode this same CDR3. V is TRBV13 and J is TRBJ2-7, with 8 bases identical to TRBD1. The trim removed 2 bases at V and 6 bases at J, leaving 9 bases unmatched. Germline assignment: CDR1 PRHDT and CDR2 FYEKMQ (reference sequence). This CDR3 has 15 residues. DNA for the CDR3: TGTGCCAGCAGCTTACAACCAGACAGGGGAGGCGAGCAGTACTTC. Translation: CASSLQPDRGGEQYF.

The rearrangement links TRBV7-6 to TRBJ2-5; no firm D call. The CDR3 loop spans 15 amino acids. V was cut by 0 bases and J by 5 bases, with 13 bases left in between. CDR1 and CDR2 (germline): SGHVS, FNYEAQ. For the CDR3, the DNA is TGTGCCAGCAGCTTAGCGGGCACCTCAAGGGAGACCCAGTACTTC. This translates into CASSLAGTSRETQYF.

V usage is TRBV2 and J usage is TRBJ2-1; 7 nucleotides align to TRBD2. Germline V lookup: CDR1 SNHLY, CDR2 FYNNEI. The CDR3 has 14 residues. V dropped 4 bases and J dropped 10; count of bases not matched to a gene: 10. CDR3 in amino acids: CASSASSGLLEQFF. CDR3 nucleotide sequence: TGTGCCAGCAGTGCGTCTAGCGGCCTGTTGGAGCAGTTCTTC.

V and J are TRBV7-2 and TRBJ1-5; D gene unclear. Germline V gene data show CDR1 as SGHTA and CDR2 as FQGNSA. V was cut by 0 bases and J by 5 bases, with 5 bases left in between. The CDR3 covers 13 residues. CDR3 protein: CASSLAAHQPQHF. DNA of the CDR3: TGTGCCAGCAGCTTAGCGGCTCATCAGCCCCAGCATTTT.

The V gene is TRBV19, the J gene TRBJ1-2; D is uncertain. Germline V gene data show CDR1 as LNHDA and CDR2 as SQIVND (reference sequence). This CDR3 is 18 amino acids long. Trimming removed 10 bases at V and 2 bases at J, with 29 bases between. CDR3 bases: TGTGCCACCGCAATAGAGGGCCCTACCCTAGGCAGAAACTATGGCTACACCTTC. Amino acids: CATAIEGPTLGRNYGYTF.

This sequence joins TRBV30 and TRBJ2-5; TRBD1 is a possible D gene (5 bases). Germline V gene lookup returns CDR1 GTSNPN and CDR2 SVGIG (reference sequence). The CDR3 length is 13 residues. The V end lost 5 bases, the J end lost 3 bases, and 13 bases lay between the germline ends. CDR3 bases: TGTGCCTGGTCCAGGGCAGTAAAAGAGACCCAGTACTTC. Amino acids: CAWSRAVKETQYF.

This clone showed up just once. The chain links TRBV2 to TRBJ1-1; tentative D call: TRBD1 (5 bases). Germline V CDR1 and CDR2: SNHLY, FYNNEI. The CDR3 has 16 amino acids. The V gene lost 5 bases and the J gene lost 2 bases, with 18 bases spanning the gap. CDR3 coding DNA: TGTGCCAGCAGTCCCCCCATACAGGTTCTTAACACTGAAGCTTTCTTT. As protein: CASSPPIQVLNTEAFF.

As regards this clone: A junction end diverges from the germline sequence, so it may reflect a read error. This rearrangement joins TRBV30 to TRBJ2-1; a possible D gene is TRBD2 (8 bases). The CDR3 length is 13 residues. Germline V gene data show CDR1 as GTSNPN and CDR2 as SVGIG (reference sequence). The CDR3 region is CARSLAGQNRQFF. Here the CDR3 DNA reads TGTGCCAGGAGCTTAGCGGGACAGAATAGGCAGTTCTTC.

The chain couples TRBV9 to TRBJ2-2, with D unresolved. Germline V gives CDR1 SGDLS, CDR2 YYNGEE. The CDR3 loop spans 14 amino acids. Trimming took off 0 bases at V and 3 bases at J, with 6 bases between the two ends. CDR3 DNA: TGTGCCAGCAGCGTAGAACAGCACACCGGGGAGCTGTTTTTT. It specifies CASSVEQHTGELFF.

CDR3: CDPIRRPQHF. The CDR3 DNA reads TGTGATCCGATTAGGAGGCCCCAGCATTTT. The rearrangement links TRBV7-9 to TRBJ1-5; no reliable D call. The CDR3 totals 10 residues. Germline V lookup: CDR1 SEHNR, CDR2 FQNEAQ (reference sequence).

This chain joins TRBV27 and TRBJ1-2; 11 bases are a match to TRBD1. The J segment lost 4 bases and the V segment lost 4 bases, leaving 8 bases of the junction unmatched. Germline assignment: CDR1 MNHEY and CDR2 SMNVEV (reference sequence). CDR3 length: 16 residues. DNA for the CDR3: TGTGCCAGCAGTTCCACCGGGACAGGGGGTGGCTATGGCTACACCTTC. It specifies CASSSTGTGGGYGYTF.

V gene TRBV7-9 combines with J gene TRBJ1-6; a weak D match, TRBD1 (5 bases). The V and J ends lost 1 base and 7 bases respectively, with 11 bases between them. CDR1 SEHNR and CDR2 FQNEAQ come from the germline V gene (reference sequence). The CDR3 totals 15 residues. In nucleotides, the CDR3 is TGTGCCAGCAGCTTAGTGGACGGGGGGAATTCACCCCTCCACTTT. Translated, it gives CASSLVDGGNSPLHF.